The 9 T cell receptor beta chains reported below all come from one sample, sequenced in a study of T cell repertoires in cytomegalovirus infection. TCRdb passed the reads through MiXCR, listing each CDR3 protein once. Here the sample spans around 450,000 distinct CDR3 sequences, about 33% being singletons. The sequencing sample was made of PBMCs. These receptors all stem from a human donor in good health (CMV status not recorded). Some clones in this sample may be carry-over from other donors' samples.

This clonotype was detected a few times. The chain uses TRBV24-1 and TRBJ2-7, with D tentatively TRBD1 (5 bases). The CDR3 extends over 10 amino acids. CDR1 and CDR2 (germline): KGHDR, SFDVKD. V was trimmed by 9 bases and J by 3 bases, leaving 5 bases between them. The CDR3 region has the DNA TGTGCCACCGGACACTACGAGCAGTACTTC. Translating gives CATGHYEQYF.

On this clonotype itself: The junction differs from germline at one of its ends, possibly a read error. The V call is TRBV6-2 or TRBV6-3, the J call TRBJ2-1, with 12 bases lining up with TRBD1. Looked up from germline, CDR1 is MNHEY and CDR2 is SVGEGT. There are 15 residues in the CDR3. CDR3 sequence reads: CARSYGDRGRDEQFF. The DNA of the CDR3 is TGTGCCCGCAGTTACGGGGACAGGGGGCGGGATGAGCAGTTCTTC.

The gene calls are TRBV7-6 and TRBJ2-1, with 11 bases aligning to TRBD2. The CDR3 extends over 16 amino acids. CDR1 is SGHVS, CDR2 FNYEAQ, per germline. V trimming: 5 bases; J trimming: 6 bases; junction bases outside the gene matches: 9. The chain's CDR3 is CASSAIAGGPSNEQFF. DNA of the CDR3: TGTGCCAGCAGCGCAATAGCGGGGGGGCCTAGCAATGAGCAGTTCTTC.

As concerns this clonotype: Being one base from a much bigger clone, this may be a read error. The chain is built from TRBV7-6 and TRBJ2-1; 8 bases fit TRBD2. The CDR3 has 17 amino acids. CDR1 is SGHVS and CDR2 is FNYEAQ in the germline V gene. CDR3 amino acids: CASSLAPTSGSYNEQFF. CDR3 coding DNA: TGTGCTAGCAGCTTGGCCCCAACTAGCGGCTCCTACAATGAGCAGTTCTTC.

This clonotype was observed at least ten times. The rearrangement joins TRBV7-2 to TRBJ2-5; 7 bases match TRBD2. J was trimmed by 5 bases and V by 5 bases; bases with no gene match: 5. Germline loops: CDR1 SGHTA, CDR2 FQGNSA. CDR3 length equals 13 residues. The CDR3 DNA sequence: TGTGCCAGCAGCGTTAGCGGGTTGGAGACCCAGTACTTC. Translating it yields CASSVSGLETQYF.

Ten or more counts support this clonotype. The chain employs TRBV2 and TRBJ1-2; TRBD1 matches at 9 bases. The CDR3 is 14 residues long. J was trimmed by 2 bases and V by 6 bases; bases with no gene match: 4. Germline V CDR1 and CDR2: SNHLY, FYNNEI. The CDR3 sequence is CASRPGTGNYGYTF. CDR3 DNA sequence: TGTGCCAGCAGACCCGGGACAGGGAACTATGGCTACACCTTC.

Here the CDR3 DNA reads TGTGCCAGCAATGGACCCCCCAGGGCAGGAAGCACAGATACGCAGTATTTT. Translating gives CASNGPPRAGSTDTQYF. The rearrangement uses TRBV6-1 and TRBJ2-3, with D perhaps matching TRBD1 (5 bases). This CDR3 region has 17 residues. The V gene lost 7 bases and the J gene lost 0 bases, with 20 bases spanning the gap. The germline V gene encodes CDR1 MNHNS and CDR2 SASEGT.

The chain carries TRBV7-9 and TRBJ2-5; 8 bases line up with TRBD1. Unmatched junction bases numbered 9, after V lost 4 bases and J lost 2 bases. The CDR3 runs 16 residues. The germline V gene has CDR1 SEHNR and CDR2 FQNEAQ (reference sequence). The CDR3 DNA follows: TGTGCCAGCAGCTCGGGTCAGGACAGGGAACAAGAGACCCAGTACTTC. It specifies CASSSGQDREQETQYF.

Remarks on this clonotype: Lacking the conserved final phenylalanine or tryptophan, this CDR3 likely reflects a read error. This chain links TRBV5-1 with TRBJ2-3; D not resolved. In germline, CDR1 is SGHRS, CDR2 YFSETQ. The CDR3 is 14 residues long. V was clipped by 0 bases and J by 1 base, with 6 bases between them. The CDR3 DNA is TGCGCCAGCAGCTTGGTGGTCGGCACAGATACGCAGTATCTT. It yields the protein CASSLVVGTDTQYL.